This T cell receptor (beta chain) was found in a study of blood T cell repertoires in COVID-19. Profiled with immunoSEQ multiplex PCR; TCRdb holds only in-frame clones, not every one. The table has some 150,000 clones, 80% to 85% seen once. The CDR3 consists of 17 residues. V was cut by 6 bases and J by 0 bases, with 18 bases left in between. The V gene's germline CDR1 is KGHSH and CDR2 LQKENI. Recruitment covered roughly 22 US areas and drew participants whose ages spanned roughly 18 to 89 years. The clonotype comes from a woman aged 50 to 60 who had been exposed to COVID-19. The chain recombines TRBV18 with TRBJ1-5, with a weak D call TRBD1 (6 bases). The sample was PBMCs or T cells enriched from blood (not recorded which). The CDR3 loop reads CASSPRGQSYSNQPQHF. The CDR3 bases are TGTGCCAGCTCTCCCAGGGGCCAATCTTATAGCAATCAGCCCCAGCATTTT.